Listed here are 27 T cell receptor beta chains from one sample, sequenced in a study of STAT5B mutations in CD4+ large granular lymphocyte leukemia. The table came from immunoSEQ multiplex PCR; TCRdb's copy has only in-frame clones and leaves some out. Of tens of thousands of clones listed, 85% are singletons. The sample was CD4+ T cells from blood buffy coats. The source of these receptors is a human donor in good health.

This clone has more than one count but fewer than ten. The V call is TRBV6-5, the J call TRBJ1-2; D unresolved. The CDR3 runs to 13 residues. The V and J ends lost 5 bases and 7 bases respectively, with 14 bases between them. Germline values: CDR1 MNHEY, CDR2 SVGAGI. The DNA for the CDR3 is TGTGCCAGCAGTCGACCCCAGTTGATTGGCTACACCTTC. Residues: CASSRPQLIGYTF.

This clone has a handful of counts. The chain is built from TRBV7-6 and TRBJ1-1; D remains unclear. Germline CDR1 reads SGHVS; CDR2 reads FNYEAQ. V gave up 5 bases and J gave up 6 bases, with 13 bases separating them. The CDR3 contains 13 residues. The CDR3 reads CASSPSTTAEAFF. The CDR3 DNA reads as TGTGCCAGCAGCCCCTCCACAACTGCTGAAGCTTTCTTT.

The genes are TRBV9 and TRBJ2-3, with D tentatively TRBD2 (5 bases). Trimming cost V 3 bases and J 2 bases, with 13 bases left between them. CDR1 SGDLS and CDR2 YYNGEE come from the germline V gene. CDR3 length: 15 residues. The CDR3 region has the DNA TGTGCCAGCAGCGCTCGTACCGGGAACACAGATACGCAGTATTTT. This codes for CASSARTGNTDTQYF.

V and J are TRBV10-3 and TRBJ2-5; TRBD2 is a possible D gene (5 bases). Trimming took off 4 bases at V and 5 bases at J, with 11 bases between the two ends. This CDR3 is 13 amino acids long. Per the germline V gene, CDR1 is ENHRY and CDR2 is SYGVKD. The CDR3 loop is CAISVAGAETQYF. In DNA, the CDR3 is TGTGCCATCAGTGTGGCGGGCGCGGAGACCCAGTACTTC.

The V and J genes are TRBV6-5 and TRBJ2-7; 7 bases map to TRBD1. The CDR3 contains 15 residues. Germline CDR1 is MNHEY and CDR2 is SVGAGI. J gave up 0 bases and V 2 bases, and 4 bases lay outside the gene matches. CDR3 loop: CASSYGRDSSYEQYF. CDR3 nucleotides: TGTGCCAGCAGTTACGGCCGGGACAGCTCCTACGAGCAGTACTTC.

The chain employs TRBV5-1 and TRBJ2-3; possible D gene TRBD1, 8 bases. The CDR3 totals 18 residues. The ends were cut back, 3 bases at V and 4 bases at J, with 24 bases in the middle. Germline CDR1 reads SGHRS; CDR2 reads YFSETQ. CDR3 region: CASSYETGAGVGADTQYF. Written as DNA, the CDR3 is TGCGCCAGCAGCTACGAGACAGGGGCGGGGGTAGGGGCAGATACGCAGTATTTT.

The CDR3 is CASSLAGLAGVHEQYF. CDR3 nucleotide sequence: TGCGCCAGCAGCTTGGCGGGCCTAGCGGGAGTCCACGAGCAGTACTTC. V is TRBV5-1 and J is TRBJ2-7, with 10 bases that match TRBD2. The CDR3 runs to 16 residues. CDR1 is SGHRS, CDR2 YFSETQ, per germline. V lost 0 bases and J lost 5; bases outside the gene matches: 8.

This clone appeared once. This chain joins TRBV6-1 and TRBJ2-2; TRBD1 or TRBD2 may be the D gene (6 bases each). The V gene lost 1 base and the J gene lost 6 bases, with 18 bases spanning the gap. This CDR3 is built from 17 residues. Germline loops: CDR1 MNHNS, CDR2 SASEGT. The CDR3 sequence: CASSEGARPGGPGELFF. The CDR3 DNA reads as TGTGCCAGCAGTGAAGGGGCCCGACCCGGGGGCCCCGGGGAGCTGTTTTTT.

The V gene is TRBV27, the J gene TRBJ2-2; TRBD1 might be the D (6 bases). The V end was cut by 6 bases, the J end by 2 bases, with 10 bases between. There are 14 residues in the CDR3. Per germline, CDR1 MNHEY and CDR2 SMNVEV (reference sequence). The CDR3 DNA follows: TGTGCCAGCAGAGGGACACTTAACACCGGGGAGCTGTTTTTT. Protein sequence: CASRGTLNTGELFF.

The chain is built from TRBV10-2 and TRBJ2-1; D is possibly TRBD2 (7 bases). The V and J ends lost 8 bases and 1 base respectively, with 15 bases between them. Germline V gene sequence: CDR1 WSHSY, CDR2 SAAADI. The CDR3 covers 15 residues. CDR3 in DNA: TGCGCCAGCCATGAGGGGGGACTATCCTACAATGAGCAGTTCTTC. It is translated as CASHEGGLSYNEQFF.

The chain recombines TRBV4-3 with TRBJ1-6; no clear D gene. V was cut by 2 bases and J by 9 bases, with 14 bases left in between. Germline V gene lookup returns CDR1 LGHNA and CDR2 YSLEER. The CDR3 extends over 15 amino acids. The CDR3 protein is CASSQTNSLSSPLHF. The CDR3 nucleotides are TGCGCCAGCAGCCAAACCAACTCCTTGAGTTCACCCCTCCACTTT.

The rearrangement links TRBV19 to TRBJ1-2, with a weak D call TRBD1 (5 bases). Germline V gives CDR1 LNHDA, CDR2 SQIVND (reference sequence). V was trimmed by 10 bases and J by 6 bases, leaving 18 bases between them. The CDR3 extends over 13 amino acids. CDR3 in DNA: TGTGCCACCTCTTTTAGGGGATCCAATGGCTACACCTTC. It encodes CATSFRGSNGYTF.

The chain is built from TRBV2 and TRBJ2-5; D not resolved. V dropped 3 bases and J dropped 0 bases, with 8 bases sitting between them. Per germline, CDR1 SNHLY and CDR2 FYNNEI. The CDR3 sequence is 14 residues long. The CDR3 DNA reads as TGTGCCAGCAGTGATGCCCAGTACCAAGAGACCCAGTACTTC. Translation gives CASSDAQYQETQYF.

This clone was picked up one time. V usage is TRBV29-1 and J usage is TRBJ1-1; possible D gene TRBD1, 6 bases. Germline values: CDR1 SQVTM, CDR2 ANQGSEA. The CDR3 runs 14 residues. Trimming shortened V by 6 bases and J by 5 bases, and 19 bases separated the two germline ends. The DNA for the CDR3 is TGCAGCGTCTCCAGGGGTGCCCCCATTACTGAAGCTTTCTTT. This translates into CSVSRGAPITEAFF.

The chain recombines TRBV2 with TRBJ2-2, with 9 bases identical to TRBD1. Germline CDR1 reads SNHLY; CDR2 reads FYNNEI. Trimming removed 8 bases from V and 5 bases from J; junction bases left unmatched: 6. The CDR3 spans 14 residues. The CDR3 region is CASFGTGRTGELFF. Here the CDR3 DNA reads TGTGCCAGCTTCGGGACAGGGCGGACCGGGGAGCTGTTTTTT.

V usage is TRBV29-1 and J usage is TRBJ1-1; unclear D gene. Germline V gene sequence: CDR1 SQVTM, CDR2 ANQGSEA. There are 12 residues in the CDR3. The V and J ends lost 4 bases and 1 base respectively, with 7 bases between them. CDR3 region: CSVGAGNTEAFF. The CDR3 coding sequence is TGCAGCGTTGGGGCAGGGAACACTGAAGCTTTCTTT.

As DNA, the CDR3 is TGCGCCAGCAGCCCAGGGACCAGCCGTTATGAAAAACTGTTTTTT. Amino acid sequence: CASSPGTSRYEKLFF. This chain uses TRBV5-1 with TRBJ1-4; maybe TRBD1 (5 bases). Germline V CDR1 and CDR2: SGHRS, YFSETQ. Trimming shortened V by 4 bases and J by 6 bases, and 16 bases separated the two germline ends. This CDR3 spans 15 amino acids.

This chain links TRBV19 with TRBJ1-1, with 11 bases fitting TRBD1. V was clipped by 10 bases and J by 3 bases; unmatched bases: 7. Looked up from germline, CDR1 is LNHDA and CDR2 is SQIVND (reference sequence). The CDR3 has 14 residues. The CDR3 region is CATATGQGDTEAFF. CDR3 nucleotides: TGTGCCACCGCTACGGGACAGGGGGACACTGAAGCTTTCTTT.

The gene calls are TRBV14 and TRBJ2-5; 12 bases fit TRBD2. Germline V lookup: CDR1 SGHDN, CDR2 FVKESK. V gave up 5 bases and J gave up 2 bases; unmatched junction bases: 3. CDR3 size: 15 residues. CDR3 bases: TGTGCCAGCAGCGCGCTAGCGGGGGGGCAAGAGACCCAGTACTTC. Amino acid sequence: CASSALAGGQETQYF.

The chain is built from TRBV6-5 and TRBJ2-1; perhaps TRBD2 as D (6 bases). Germline V lookup: CDR1 MNHEY, CDR2 SVGAGI. Deletions cut 5 bases from V and 10 bases from J, with 12 bases between. This CDR3 region has 12 residues. CDR3 protein: CASSPLAGEQFF. In nucleotides, the CDR3 is TGTGCCAGCAGTCCCCTCGCGGGAGAGCAGTTCTTC.

The chain carries TRBV15 and TRBJ2-7, with D maybe TRBD2 (6 bases). Per the germline V gene, CDR1 is LNHNV and CDR2 is YYDKDF (reference sequence). V was clipped by 0 bases and J by 3 bases, with 9 bases between them. The CDR3 is 14 residues long. This CDR3 reads CATSREQGGYEQYF. CDR3 bases: TGTGCCACCAGCAGAGAGCAGGGAGGCTACGAGCAGTACTTC.

This clone has a handful of counts. This chain links TRBV19 with TRBJ1-5; D is unresolved. Germline assignment: CDR1 LNHDA and CDR2 SQIVND (reference sequence). The V end was cut by 8 bases, the J end by 0 bases, with 8 bases between. This CDR3 spans 13 amino acids. Here the CDR3 reads CASRPYSNQPQHF. In DNA, the CDR3 is TGTGCCAGTCGCCCTTATAGCAATCAGCCCCAGCATTTT. The variable domain in full, with the rest retrieved from reference TRBV19 and TRBJ1-5, is DGGITQSPKYLFRKEGQNVTLSCEQNLNHDAMYWYRQDPGQGLRLIYYSQIVNDFQKGDIAEGYSVSREKKESFPLTVTSAQKNPTAFYLCASRPYSNQPQHFGDGTRLSIL.

This chain joins TRBV7-6 and TRBJ1-1; 7 positions agree with TRBD1. V shed 3 bases and J 3 bases; nucleotides not matched to a gene: 1. CDR3 length equals 13 residues. Germline assignment: CDR1 SGHVS and CDR2 FNYEAQ. The CDR3 reads CASSFTGDTEAFF. The CDR3 nucleotides are TGTGCCAGCAGCTTCACAGGGGACACTGAAGCTTTCTTT.

This clone came up once. V gene TRBV30 combines with J gene TRBJ2-3, with 9 positions matching TRBD2. Germline loops: CDR1 GTSNPN, CDR2 SVGIG (reference sequence). Trimming cost V 3 bases and J 2 bases; bases outside gene matches: 3. The length of the CDR3 is 14 residues. The CDR3 loop is CAWRASGATDTQYF. DNA of the CDR3: TGTGCCTGGAGGGCTAGCGGGGCCACAGATACGCAGTATTTT.

This rearrangement joins TRBV19 to TRBJ1-1, with TRBD1 as a possible D gene (5 bases). Deletions cut 3 bases from V and 4 bases from J, with 12 bases between. The length of the CDR3 is 14 residues. Germline CDR1 reads LNHDA; CDR2 reads SQIVND (reference sequence). Here the CDR3 reads CASSIDRWGTEAFF. The DNA for the CDR3 is TGTGCCAGTAGTATCGACAGATGGGGCACTGAAGCTTTCTTT.

V usage is TRBV9 and J usage is TRBJ1-5; 8 bases match TRBD1. Germline-derived CDR1 and CDR2 are SGDLS and YYNGEE. The CDR3 contains 15 residues. With 0 bases clipped from V and 6 bases from J, the junction kept 5 bases outside the gene matches. CDR3 region: CASSVGTGGGQPQHF. DNA for the CDR3: TGTGCCAGCAGCGTAGGAACAGGGGGAGGTCAGCCCCAGCATTTT.

This clone was seen only a few times. The V call is TRBV5-1, the J call TRBJ2-7; no firm D call. V lost 4 bases to trimming and J lost 11 bases, with 16 bases between them. The CDR3 totals 12 residues. Germline V CDR1 and CDR2: SGHRS, YFSETQ. Here the CDR3 DNA reads TGCGCCAGCAGCCGCGTAGGAAACCCAGAGTACTTC. Translating gives CASSRVGNPEYF.